These 21 T cell receptor beta chains came from one sample sequenced in a study of blood T cell repertoires in COVID-19. The repertoire was sequenced with immunoSEQ multiplex PCR; TCRdb's copy has only in-frame clones and lacks some. This table holds 310,000 or so clones, roughly 90% found once. Material: PBMCs or T cells enriched from blood (not recorded which). The source is a woman aged 18-35 years who had recovered from COVID-19.

The V call is TRBV7-2, the J call TRBJ1-5; D perhaps matches TRBD1 (5 bases). Germline CDR1 and CDR2: SGHTA and FQGNSA. The CDR3 consists of 14 residues. V was pared by 5 bases and J by 0 bases, with 8 bases between. This CDR3 reads CASSPQGSNQPQHF. CDR3 nucleotide sequence: TGTGCCAGCAGCCCGCAGGGTAGCAATCAGCCCCAGCATTTT.

This rearrangement joins TRBV18 to TRBJ2-2; TRBD1 is a possible D gene (6 bases). Germline V gene sequence: CDR1 KGHSH, CDR2 LQKENI. There are 15 residues in the CDR3. Trimming pared 3 bases from V and 5 bases from J, leaving 13 bases between. The DNA for the CDR3 is TGTGCCAGCTCACCTAGAAGCGACAGGACCGGGGAGCTGTTTTTT. Translation gives CASSPRSDRTGELFF.

The rearrangement links TRBV12-3 or TRBV12-4 to TRBJ1-2; possibly TRBD1 for D (5 bases). The CDR3 length is 13 residues. The ends were cut back, 5 bases at V and 11 bases at J, with 18 bases in the middle. The CDR3 loop reads CASSKQSSGFYTF. CDR3 sequence (DNA): TGTGCCAGCAGTAAACAATCCTCAGGGTTTTACACCTTC.

The chain links TRBV27 to TRBJ1-2; TRBD1 might be the D (5 bases). The CDR3 has 14 amino acids. CDR1 and CDR2 from the germline V gene are MNHEY and SMNVEV (reference sequence). V lost 3 bases to trimming and J lost 2 bases, with 10 bases between them. The CDR3 region is CASSFGRVNYGYTF. CDR3 sequence (DNA): TGTGCCAGCAGTTTCGGCAGGGTGAACTATGGCTACACCTTC.

This sequence joins TRBV24-1 and TRBJ2-3, with a possible D match to TRBD1 (6 bases). Germline V lookup: CDR1 KGHDR, CDR2 SFDVKD. V lost 4 bases, J lost 8 bases, and 21 bases lay in between. This CDR3 comprises 16 residues. CDR3: CATSEPAPNLRGTQYF. DNA for the CDR3: TGTGCCACCAGTGAGCCGGCCCCCAACCTCAGGGGTACGCAGTATTTT.

This chain connects TRBV6-2 or TRBV6-3 to TRBJ1-2; 7 positions agree with TRBD1. Trimming removed 6 bases from V and 6 bases from J; junction bases left unmatched: 10. The CDR3 is 14 residues long. Germline lookup yields CDR1 MNHEY and CDR2 SVGEGT. CDR3 nucleotide sequence: TGTGCCAGCAGCCGGACACAGGGGAGGAATGGCTACACCTTC. The encoded protein is CASSRTQGRNGYTF.

The chain links TRBV7-2 to TRBJ2-7; unclear D gene. CDR3 length: 15 residues. V lost 2 bases and J lost 0, with 11 bases in between. Germline lookup yields CDR1 SGHTA and CDR2 FQGNSA. The CDR3 DNA is TGTGCCAGCAGCTTAACGAGTACTCACTCCTACGAGCAGTACTTC. Amino acids: CASSLTSTHSYEQYF.

This chain joins TRBV28 and TRBJ1-6; weak D call: TRBD1 (5 bases). The length of the CDR3 is 14 residues. Germline V lookup: CDR1 MDHEN, CDR2 SYDVKM. The ends were cut back, 4 bases at V and 8 bases at J, with 12 bases in the middle. CDR3 region: CASSSPGHDSPLHF. The CDR3 coding sequence is TGTGCCAGCAGTTCTCCAGGGCACGATTCACCCCTCCACTTT.

This chain joins TRBV18 and TRBJ2-5; D unclear. In germline, CDR1 is KGHSH, CDR2 LQKENI. The CDR3 totals 13 residues. V was clipped by 2 bases and J by 2 bases, with 6 bases between them. Here the CDR3 reads CASSPERQETQYF. The CDR3 DNA sequence: TGTGCCAGCTCACCAGAGAGGCAAGAGACCCAGTACTTC.

This chain connects TRBV5-6 to TRBJ1-1; TRBD1 might be the D (6 bases). The V end was cut by 2 bases, the J end by 4 bases, with 15 bases between. The CDR3 length is 15 residues. The germline gives CDR1 SGHDT, CDR2 YYEEEE. In nucleotides, the CDR3 is TGTGCCAGCAGCTTCCCCCCGGGGGGCCGCACTGAAGCTTTCTTT. It encodes CASSFPPGGRTEAFF.

The J gene is TRBJ2-1, the V gene TRBV4-3; 9 nucleotides agree with TRBD2. Trimming at V came to 0 bases and at J to 4 bases, leaving 10 bases not matched to a gene. CDR1 is LGHNA and CDR2 is YSLEER in the germline V gene. This CDR3 is built from 18 residues. CDR3 in DNA: TGCGCCAGCAGCCAAGATCATGAAGTTCTAGCGGGATACAATGAGCAGTTCTTC. Translated: CASSQDHEVLAGYNEQFF.

The chain employs TRBV14 and TRBJ1-2; possibly TRBD1 for D (5 bases). The CDR3 extends over 16 amino acids. Germline CDR1 SGHDN, CDR2 FVKESK. With 4 bases removed from V and 7 bases from J, the gap between germline ends came to 22 bases. The CDR3 sequence is CASSLQSGGFGAGYTF. The CDR3 DNA sequence: TGTGCCAGCAGCCTACAGAGTGGGGGGTTTGGGGCTGGCTACACCTTC.

The chain employs TRBV10-3 and TRBJ1-5, with 10 bases matching TRBD1. Germline V gene data show CDR1 as ENHRY and CDR2 as SYGVKD. V lost 10 bases to trimming and J lost 1 base; unmatched junction nucleotides: 7. The CDR3 has 15 amino acids. The CDR3 sequence is CATQGTGVSNQPQHF. The CDR3 region has the DNA TGTGCCACTCAAGGGACAGGGGTCAGCAATCAGCCCCAGCATTTT.

The chain carries TRBV24-1 and TRBJ2-7, with TRBD1 matching 10 bases. The length of the CDR3 is 13 residues. V shed 6 bases, J shed 6 bases, and the junction held 4 bases outside the gene matches. Per germline, CDR1 KGHDR and CDR2 SFDVKD. In nucleotides, the CDR3 is TGTGCCACCAGTAGGGACAGGGGCTCCGAGCAGTACTTC. It encodes CATSRDRGSEQYF.

For the CDR3, the DNA is TGTGCCAGTAGTATTTTGCAGGGCGGTGAAAAACTGTTTTTT. Protein product: CASSILQGGEKLFF. V gene TRBV19 combines with J gene TRBJ1-4; D perhaps matches TRBD1 (5 bases). V was shortened by 3 bases and J by 7 bases, with 12 bases between the two germline ends. The CDR3 consists of 14 residues. CDR1 is LNHDA, CDR2 SQIVND, per germline (reference sequence). The full variable domain, rest sourced from reference TRBV19 and TRBJ1-4, is DGGITQSPKYLFRKEGQNVTLSCEQNLNHDAMYWYRQDPGQGLRLIYYSQIVNDFQKGDIAEGYSVSREKKESFPLTVTSAQKNPTAFYLCASSILQGGEKLFFGSGTQLSVL.

The rearrangement joins TRBV7-9 to TRBJ2-7, with TRBD1 matching 9 bases. Germline CDR1 and CDR2: SEHNR and FQNEAQ (reference sequence). The V gene end was trimmed by 10 bases and the J gene end by 5 bases; junction bases not matched to a gene: 9. The length of the CDR3 is 13 residues. CDR3 sequence: CATMTGGRDEQYF. The CDR3 nucleotides read TGTGCCACCATGACAGGGGGACGTGACGAGCAGTACTTC. The full variable domain, rest sourced from reference TRBV7-9 and TRBJ2-7, is DTGVSQNPRHKITKRGQNVTFRCDPISEHNRLYWYRQTLGQGPEFLTYFQNEAQLEKSRLLSDRFSAERPKGSFSTLEIQRTEQGDSAMYLCATMTGGRDEQYFGPGTRLTVT.

A remark on this clone: A junction boundary mismatches the germline segment, possibly from a read error. The chain links TRBV5-4 to TRBJ1-1; D might be TRBD1 (5 bases). The CDR3 extends over 14 amino acids. CDR1 and CDR2 (germline): SGHNT, YYREEE (reference sequence). CDR3 region: CASSWQTANPEAFF. In nucleotides, the CDR3 is TGTGCCAGCAGCTGGCAGACAGCGAACCCTGAAGCTTTCTTT.

This chain uses TRBV7-8 with TRBJ1-6; a possible D gene is TRBD1 (6 bases). Germline V lookup: CDR1 SGHVS, CDR2 FQNEAQ. Trimming removed 4 bases at V and 10 bases at J, with 17 bases between. The CDR3 is 15 amino acids. The CDR3 reads CASSSPVGRGSPLHF. In DNA, the CDR3 is TGTGCCAGCAGCTCTCCTGTGGGGAGGGGGTCACCCCTCCACTTT.

This clone has just a few counts. The chain joins TRBV11-2 to TRBJ2-7; 10 bases fit TRBD2. Germline CDR1 is SGHAT and CDR2 is FQNNGV. The V and J ends lost 0 bases and 7 bases, in that order; junction bases with no gene match: 9. There are 16 residues in the CDR3. This CDR3 reads CASSLDGASGSLEQYF. Written as DNA, the CDR3 is TGTGCCAGCAGCTTAGACGGGGCTAGCGGGAGCTTAGAGCAGTACTTC. Filled out from reference TRBV11-2 and TRBJ2-7, the complete variable domain reads EAGVAQSPRYKIIEKRQSVAFWCNPISGHATLYWYQQILGQGPKLLIQFQNNGVVDDSQLPKDRFSAERLKGVDSTLKIQPAKLEDSAVYLCASSLDGASGSLEQYFGPGTRLTVT.

J is TRBJ2-1 and V is TRBV5-4; TRBD1 agrees at 7 bases. The J segment lost 9 bases and the V segment lost 1 base, leaving 7 bases of the junction unmatched. The CDR3 runs to 14 residues. Per the germline V gene, CDR1 is SGHNT and CDR2 is YYREEE (reference sequence). CDR3 sequence reads: CASSLTGTALEQFF. For the CDR3, the DNA is TGTGCCAGCAGCTTGACCGGGACAGCCCTTGAGCAGTTCTTC.

The chain recombines TRBV19 with TRBJ2-7, with D maybe TRBD2 (5 bases). The CDR3 totals 14 residues. Per the germline V gene, CDR1 is LNHDA and CDR2 is SQIVND (reference sequence). The ends were cut back, 7 bases at V and 1 base at J, with 14 bases in the middle. CDR3 nucleotide sequence: TGTGCCAGTAATGACCGACGGGGTTCCTACGAGCAGTACTTC. Its protein is CASNDRRGSYEQYF.